A selection of T cell receptor beta chains follows, all from one sample in a study of T-cell reconstitution after alpha-beta-depleted transplantation in children. Each CDR3 protein gets one entry after TCRdb re-called the PCR reads with MiXCR. The table lists about a million distinct CDR3 sequences, about 31% of them singletons. The specimen was PBMCs, mostly from graft donor cells, collected 360 days after TCRalphabeta/CD19-depleted stem cell transplant. All receptors come from a boy under two years old who had a stem cell transplant for SCID, so the T cells may come from the graft donor. Both conserved end residues are part of each CDR3. D genes are given only for firm matches. Only part of the rows carry a size: once, few, many, or a class if the clone is expanded.

j_gene | abundance | v_gene | d_gene | CDR3nt | CDR3aa
TRBJ2-3 | many | TRBV9 | . | TGTGCCAGCAGCGTAGGGTTTACAGATACGCAGTATTTT | CASSVGFTDTQYF
TRBJ2-2 | . | TRBV9 | . | TGTGCCAGCAGCGTAGAGTGGGCGACCAGGGCCGGGGAGCTGTTTTTT | CASSVEWATRAGELFF
TRBJ2-1 | . | TRBV20-1 | TRBD2 | TGCAGTGCTTCCGGGCCACTAGCGGGGGGAATTGTCTCCTACAATGAGCAGTTCTTC | CSASGPLAGGIVSYNEQFF
TRBJ2-2 | . | TRBV12-3/TRBV12-4 | . | TGTGCCAGCAGTTTACCCCCGGCAACTAAGGGGAGACACACCGGGGAGCTGTTTTTT | CASSLPPATKGRHTGELFF
TRBJ2-3 | . | TRBV20-1 | TRBD2 | TGCAGTGCTAGAGACGGGAGGGCCCTCCATACGCAGTATTTT | CSARDGRALHTQYF
TRBJ1-2 | . | TRBV2 | . | TGTGCCAGCAGTGAAATCCGCTATGGCTACACCTTC | CASSEIRYGYTF
TRBJ2-3 | . | TRBV7-6 | . | TGTGCCAGCAGCCCCTGGACAGTGAGCACAGATACGCAGTATTTT | CASSPWTVSTDTQYF
TRBJ2-4 | . | TRBV9 | . | TGTGCCAGCAGCGTAGGGGCAGGAAAAATAAACATTCAGTACTTC | CASSVGAGKINIQYF
TRBJ2-2 | . | TRBV29-1 | . | TGCAGCGTCGCGGTCGTGGGGCCCGGGGAGCTGTTTTTT | CSVAVVGPGELFF
TRBJ2-4 | few | TRBV20-1 | . | TGCAGTGCTAGAGCAGCTGGGCTCCAAAACATTCAGTACTTC | CSARAAGLQNIQYF
TRBJ2-7 | few | TRBV4-2 | TRBD1 | TGTGCCAGCAGCCAAGGTACCGGGACAGGGCTGGGCGAGCAGTACTTC | CASSQGTGTGLGEQYF
TRBJ1-3 | . | TRBV13 | . | TGTGCCAGCAGCTCAGGAATACTCTCTGGAAACACCATATATTTT | CASSSGILSGNTIYF
TRBJ2-7 | few | TRBV7-2 | TRBD2 | TGTGCCAGCAGCCCTCACGGGGGGGCCTACGAGCAGTACTTC | CASSPHGGAYEQYF
TRBJ2-1 | few | TRBV29-1 | . | TGCAGCGCTGGGTCCAGGGTCGGTGAGCAGTTCTTC | CSAGSRVGEQFF
TRBJ2-7 | . | TRBV4-2 | . | TGTGCCAGCAGCCAAGAAGCGGATAACTACGAGCAGTACTTC | CASSQEADNYEQYF
TRBJ2-5 | . | TRBV19 | TRBD1 | TGTGCCAGTAGTATTGACAGGGACGGAGAGACCCAGTACTTC | CASSIDRDGETQYF
TRBJ2-3 | . | TRBV7-8 | . | TGTGCCAGCAGCTTGGGACAAGTCGACACAGATACGCAGTATTTT | CASSLGQVDTDTQYF
TRBJ1-2 | . | TRBV2 | . | TGTGCCAGCGGGGCAGGGAACTATGGCTACACCTTC | CASGAGNYGYTF
TRBJ1-2 | . | TRBV20-1 | TRBD1 | TGCAGTGCTAGTCCCTCGAACAGGGGGAACTATGGCTACACCTTC | CSASPSNRGNYGYTF
TRBJ1-5 | . | TRBV5-5 | . | TGTGCCAGCAGCTTGGTAGCCGGATTCAATCAGCCCCAGCATTTT | CASSLVAGFNQPQHF
TRBJ2-7 | few | TRBV4-1 | . | TGCGCCAGCAGCCAAGATTTAATCCGGACAGACCCCTACGAGCAGTACTTC | CASSQDLIRTDPYEQYF
TRBJ1-2 | . | TRBV6-5 | TRBD1 | TGTGCCAGCAGTACTCGCTTTCGGGACAGGAAAGGAGACTACACCTTC | CASSTRFRDRKGDYTF